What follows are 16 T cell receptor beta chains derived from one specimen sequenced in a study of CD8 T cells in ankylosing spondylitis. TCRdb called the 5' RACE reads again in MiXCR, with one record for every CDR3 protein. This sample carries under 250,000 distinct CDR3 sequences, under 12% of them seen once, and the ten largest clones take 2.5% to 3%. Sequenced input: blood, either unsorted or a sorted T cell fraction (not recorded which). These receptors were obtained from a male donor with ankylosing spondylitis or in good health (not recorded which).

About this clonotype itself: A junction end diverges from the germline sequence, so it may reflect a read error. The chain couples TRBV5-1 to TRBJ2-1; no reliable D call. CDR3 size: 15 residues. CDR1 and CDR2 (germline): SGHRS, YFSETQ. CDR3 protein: CAGSFWAQDHNEQFF. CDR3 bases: TGCGCCGGCAGCTTCTGGGCGCAAGACCACAATGAGCAGTTCTTC.

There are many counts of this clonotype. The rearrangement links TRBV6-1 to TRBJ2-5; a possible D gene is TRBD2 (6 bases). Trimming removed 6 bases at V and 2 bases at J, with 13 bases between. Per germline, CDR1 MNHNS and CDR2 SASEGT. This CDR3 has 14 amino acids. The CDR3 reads CASSRGTVQETQYF. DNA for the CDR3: TGTGCCAGCAGCCGCGGGACGGTACAAGAGACCCAGTACTTC.

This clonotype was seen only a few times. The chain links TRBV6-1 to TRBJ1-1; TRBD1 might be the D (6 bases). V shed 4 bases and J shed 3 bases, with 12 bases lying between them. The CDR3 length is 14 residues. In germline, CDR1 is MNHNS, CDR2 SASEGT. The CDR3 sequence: CASSGEGGDTEAFF. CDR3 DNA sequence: TGTGCCAGCAGTGGCGAGGGGGGAGACACTGAAGCTTTCTTT.

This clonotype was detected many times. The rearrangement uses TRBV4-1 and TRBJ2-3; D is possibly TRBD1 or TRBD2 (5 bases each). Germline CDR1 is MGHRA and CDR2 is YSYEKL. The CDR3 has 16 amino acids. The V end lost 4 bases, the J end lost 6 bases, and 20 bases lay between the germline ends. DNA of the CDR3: TGCGCCAGCAGCCCCCGGGGCGAGCACCCTATGGATACGCAGTATTTT. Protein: CASSPRGEHPMDTQYF.

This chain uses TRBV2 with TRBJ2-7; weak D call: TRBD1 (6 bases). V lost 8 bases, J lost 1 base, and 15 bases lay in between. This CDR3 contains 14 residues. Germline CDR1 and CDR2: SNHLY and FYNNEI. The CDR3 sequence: CASGKDSPSYEQYF. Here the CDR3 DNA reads TGTGCCAGCGGGAAGGACAGTCCTTCCTACGAGCAGTACTTC.

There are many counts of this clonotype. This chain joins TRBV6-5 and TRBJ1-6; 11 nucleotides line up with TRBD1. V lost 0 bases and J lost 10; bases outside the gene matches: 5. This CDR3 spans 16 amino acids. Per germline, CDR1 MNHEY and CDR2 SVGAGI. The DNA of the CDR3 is TGTGCCAGCAGTTACTCGAAGGGACAGGGGGGATCACCCCTCCACTTT. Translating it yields CASSYSKGQGGSPLHF.

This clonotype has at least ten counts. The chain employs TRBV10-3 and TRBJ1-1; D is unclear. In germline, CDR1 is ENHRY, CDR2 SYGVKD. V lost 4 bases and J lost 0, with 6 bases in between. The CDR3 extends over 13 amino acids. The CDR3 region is CAISGQMNTEAFF. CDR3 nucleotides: TGTGCCATCAGTGGGCAGATGAACACTGAAGCTTTCTTT.

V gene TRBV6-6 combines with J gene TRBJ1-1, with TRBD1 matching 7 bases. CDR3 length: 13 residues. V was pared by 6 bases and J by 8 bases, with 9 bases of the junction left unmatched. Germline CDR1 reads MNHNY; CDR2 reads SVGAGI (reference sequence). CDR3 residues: CASRSTGAPEAFF. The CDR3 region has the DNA TGTGCCAGCAGGTCAACAGGGGCCCCGGAAGCTTTCTTT.

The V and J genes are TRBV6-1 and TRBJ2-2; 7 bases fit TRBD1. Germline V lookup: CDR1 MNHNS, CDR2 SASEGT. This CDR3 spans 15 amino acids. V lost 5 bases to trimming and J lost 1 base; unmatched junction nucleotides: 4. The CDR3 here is CASSPQGKNTGELFF. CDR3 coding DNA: TGTGCCAGCAGTCCACAGGGGAAGAACACCGGGGAGCTGTTTTTT.

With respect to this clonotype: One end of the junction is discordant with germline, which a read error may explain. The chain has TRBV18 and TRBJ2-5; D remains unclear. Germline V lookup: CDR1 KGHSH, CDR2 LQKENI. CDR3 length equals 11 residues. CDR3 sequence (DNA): TGTGCCAGCTCACTGAAAGAGGCCCAGTACTTC. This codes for CASSLKEAQYF.

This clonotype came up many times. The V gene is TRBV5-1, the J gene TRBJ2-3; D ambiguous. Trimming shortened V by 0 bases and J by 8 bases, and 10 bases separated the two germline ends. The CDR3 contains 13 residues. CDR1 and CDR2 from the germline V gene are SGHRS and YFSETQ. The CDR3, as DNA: TGCGCCAGCAGCTTGGATTCGAGTAGTACGCAGTATTTT. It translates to CASSLDSSSTQYF.

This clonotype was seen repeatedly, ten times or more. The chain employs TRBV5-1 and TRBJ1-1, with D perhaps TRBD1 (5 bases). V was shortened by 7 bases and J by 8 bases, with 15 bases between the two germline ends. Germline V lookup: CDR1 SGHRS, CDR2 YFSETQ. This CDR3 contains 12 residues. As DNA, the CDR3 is TGCGCCAGCCGACTTGACAGCCTCGAAGCTTTCTTT. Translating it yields CASRLDSLEAFF. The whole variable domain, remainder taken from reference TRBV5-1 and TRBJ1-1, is KAGVTQTPRYLIKTRGQQVTLSCSPISGHRSVSWYQQTPGQGLQFLFEYFSETQRNKGNFPGRFSGRQFSNSRSEMNVSTLELGDSALYLCASRLDSLEAFFGQGTRLTVV.

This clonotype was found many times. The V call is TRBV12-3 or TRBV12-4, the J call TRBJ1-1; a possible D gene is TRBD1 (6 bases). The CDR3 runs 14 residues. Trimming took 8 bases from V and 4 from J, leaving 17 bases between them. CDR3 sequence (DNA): TGTGCCAGCGGACTGGGGGGGGGGCTCACTGAAGCTTTCTTT. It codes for CASGLGGGLTEAFF.

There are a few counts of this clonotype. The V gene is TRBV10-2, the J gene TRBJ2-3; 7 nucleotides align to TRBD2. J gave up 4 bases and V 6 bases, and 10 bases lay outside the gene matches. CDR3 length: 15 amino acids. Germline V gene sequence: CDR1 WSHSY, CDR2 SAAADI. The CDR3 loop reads CASSRGVLKADTQYF. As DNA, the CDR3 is TGCGCCAGCAGCCGGGGGGTCCTCAAAGCAGATACGCAGTATTTT.

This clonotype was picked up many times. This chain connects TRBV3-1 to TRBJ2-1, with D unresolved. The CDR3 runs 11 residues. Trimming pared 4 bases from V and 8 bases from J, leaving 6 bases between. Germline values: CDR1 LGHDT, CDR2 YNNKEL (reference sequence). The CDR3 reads CASSLNYEQFF. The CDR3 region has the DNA TGTGCCAGCAGCCTCAACTATGAGCAGTTCTTC.

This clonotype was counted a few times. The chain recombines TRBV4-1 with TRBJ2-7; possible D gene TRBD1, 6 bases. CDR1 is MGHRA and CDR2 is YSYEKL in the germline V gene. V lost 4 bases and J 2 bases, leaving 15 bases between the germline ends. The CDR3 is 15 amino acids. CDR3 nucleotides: TGCGCCAGCAGCCCGCCCGGACAGAGACCCTACGAGCAGTACTTC. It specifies CASSPPGQRPYEQYF.